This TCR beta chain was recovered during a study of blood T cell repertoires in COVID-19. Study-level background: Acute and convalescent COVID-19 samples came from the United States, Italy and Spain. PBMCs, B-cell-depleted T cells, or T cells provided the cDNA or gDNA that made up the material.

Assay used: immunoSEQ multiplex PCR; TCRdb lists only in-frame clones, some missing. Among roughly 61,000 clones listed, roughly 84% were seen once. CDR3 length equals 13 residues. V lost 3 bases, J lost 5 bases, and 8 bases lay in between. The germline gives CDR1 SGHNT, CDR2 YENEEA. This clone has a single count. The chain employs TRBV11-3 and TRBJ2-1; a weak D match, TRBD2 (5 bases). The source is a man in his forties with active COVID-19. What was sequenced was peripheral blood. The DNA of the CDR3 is TGTGCCAGCAGCTTTCCCGGGAACAATGAGCAGTTCTTC. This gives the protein CASSFPGNNEQFF.